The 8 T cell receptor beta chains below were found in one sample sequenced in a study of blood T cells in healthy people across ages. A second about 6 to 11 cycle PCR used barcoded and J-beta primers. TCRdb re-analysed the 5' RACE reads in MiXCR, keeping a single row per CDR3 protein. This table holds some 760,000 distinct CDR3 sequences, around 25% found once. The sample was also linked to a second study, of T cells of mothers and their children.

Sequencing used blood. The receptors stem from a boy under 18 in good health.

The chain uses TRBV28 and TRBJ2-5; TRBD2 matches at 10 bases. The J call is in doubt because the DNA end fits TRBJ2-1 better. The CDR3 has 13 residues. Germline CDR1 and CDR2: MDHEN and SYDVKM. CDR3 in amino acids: CASRASGSENQFF. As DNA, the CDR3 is TGTGCCAGCCGGGCTAGCGGGAGCGAGAACCAGTTCTTC.

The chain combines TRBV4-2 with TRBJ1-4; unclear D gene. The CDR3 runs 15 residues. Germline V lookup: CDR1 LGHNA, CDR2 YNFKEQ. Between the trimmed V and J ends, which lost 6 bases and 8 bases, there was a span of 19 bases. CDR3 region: CASRYSGPLMEKLFF. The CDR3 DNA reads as TGTGCCAGCAGATACTCCGGGCCTTTGATGGAAAAACTGTTTTTT.

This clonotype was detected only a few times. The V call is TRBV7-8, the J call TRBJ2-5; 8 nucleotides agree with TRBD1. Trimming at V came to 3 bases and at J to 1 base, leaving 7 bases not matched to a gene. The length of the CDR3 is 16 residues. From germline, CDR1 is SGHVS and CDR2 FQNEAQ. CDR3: CASSFPSTGAQETQYF. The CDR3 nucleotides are TGTGCCAGCAGCTTCCCCTCGACAGGGGCCCAAGAGACCCAGTACTTC.

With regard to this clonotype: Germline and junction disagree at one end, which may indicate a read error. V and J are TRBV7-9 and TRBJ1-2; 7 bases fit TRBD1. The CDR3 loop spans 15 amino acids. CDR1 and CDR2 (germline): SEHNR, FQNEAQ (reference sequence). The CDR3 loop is CASSFGTAGGDGHTF. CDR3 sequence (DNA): TGTGCCAGCAGCTTCGGGACAGCAGGAGGGGATGGCCACACCTTC. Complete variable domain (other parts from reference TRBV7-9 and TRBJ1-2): DTGVSQNPRHKITKRGQNVTFRCDPISEHNRLYWYRQTLGQGPEFLTYFQNEAQLEKSRLLSDRFSAERPKGSFSTLEIQRTEQGDSAMYLCASSFGTAGGDGHTFGSGTRLTVV.

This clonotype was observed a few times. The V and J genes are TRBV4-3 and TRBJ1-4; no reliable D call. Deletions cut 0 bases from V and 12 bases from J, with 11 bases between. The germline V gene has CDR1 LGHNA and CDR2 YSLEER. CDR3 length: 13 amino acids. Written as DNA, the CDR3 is TGCGCCAGCAGCCAAGAATCGGCCGCAGAACTGTTTTTT. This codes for CASSQESAAELFF.

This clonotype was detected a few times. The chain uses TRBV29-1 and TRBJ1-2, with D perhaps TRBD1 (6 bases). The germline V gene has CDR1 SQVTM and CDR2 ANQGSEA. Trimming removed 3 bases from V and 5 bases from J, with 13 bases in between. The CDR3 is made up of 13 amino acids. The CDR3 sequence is CSVDEGDNYGYTF. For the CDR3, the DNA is TGCAGCGTTGATGAAGGGGACAATTATGGCTACACCTTC.

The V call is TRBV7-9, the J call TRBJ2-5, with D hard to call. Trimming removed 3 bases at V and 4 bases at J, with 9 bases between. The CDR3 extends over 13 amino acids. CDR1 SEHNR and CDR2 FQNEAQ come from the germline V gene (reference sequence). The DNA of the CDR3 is TGTGCCAGCAGCTTTATAACCCGAGAGACCCAGTACTTC. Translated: CASSFITRETQYF.

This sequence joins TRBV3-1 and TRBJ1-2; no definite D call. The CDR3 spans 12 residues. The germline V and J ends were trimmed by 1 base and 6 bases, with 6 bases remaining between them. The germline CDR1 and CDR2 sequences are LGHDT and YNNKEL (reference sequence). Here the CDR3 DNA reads TGTGCCAGCAGCCAAGGAGGCAATGGCTACACCTTC. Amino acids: CASSQGGNGYTF.